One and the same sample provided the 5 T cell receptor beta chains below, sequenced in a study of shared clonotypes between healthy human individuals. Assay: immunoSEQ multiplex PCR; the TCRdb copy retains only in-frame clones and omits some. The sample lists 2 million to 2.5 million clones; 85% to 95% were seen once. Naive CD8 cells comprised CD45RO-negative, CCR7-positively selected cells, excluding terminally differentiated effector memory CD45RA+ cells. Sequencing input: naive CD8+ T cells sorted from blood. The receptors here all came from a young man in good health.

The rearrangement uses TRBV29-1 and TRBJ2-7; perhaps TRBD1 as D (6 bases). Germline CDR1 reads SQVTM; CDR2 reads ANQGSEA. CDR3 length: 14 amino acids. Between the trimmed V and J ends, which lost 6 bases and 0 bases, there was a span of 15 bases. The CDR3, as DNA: TGCAGCGTCGCCTGGACAGCGAGCTCCTACGAGCAGTACTTC. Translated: CSVAWTASSYEQYF.

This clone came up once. The DNA of the CDR3 is TGCGCCAGCAGTGATCGTCGGTGGGGACAGGGTAACTATGGCTACACCTTC. Its translation is CASSDRRWGQGNYGYTF. This chain connects TRBV10-1 to TRBJ1-2; TRBD1 matches at 9 bases. The germline V gene encodes CDR1 WNHNN and CDR2 SYGVQD (reference sequence). Trimming cost V 3 bases and J 1 base; bases outside gene matches: 9. This CDR3 comprises 17 residues.

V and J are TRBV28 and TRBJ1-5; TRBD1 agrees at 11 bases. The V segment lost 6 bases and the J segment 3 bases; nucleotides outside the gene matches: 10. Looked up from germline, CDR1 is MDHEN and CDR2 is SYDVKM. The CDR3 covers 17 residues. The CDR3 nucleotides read TGTGCCAGCAGCGCGGACAGGGGGCCGGGGTTCAATCAGCCCCAGCATTTT. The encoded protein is CASSADRGPGFNQPQHF.

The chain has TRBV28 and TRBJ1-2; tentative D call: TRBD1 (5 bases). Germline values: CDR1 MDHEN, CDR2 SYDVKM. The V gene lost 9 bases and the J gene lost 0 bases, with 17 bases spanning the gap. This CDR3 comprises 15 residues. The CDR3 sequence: CASSGDSRPNYGYTF. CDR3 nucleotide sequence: TGTGCCAGTTCGGGCGACAGCCGACCTAACTATGGCTACACCTTC.

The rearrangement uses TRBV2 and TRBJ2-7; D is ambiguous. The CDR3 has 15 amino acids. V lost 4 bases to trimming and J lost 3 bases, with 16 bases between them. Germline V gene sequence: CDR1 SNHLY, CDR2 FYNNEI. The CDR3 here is CASSGAKEKHYEQYF. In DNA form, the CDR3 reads TGTGCCAGCAGTGGAGCCAAGGAAAAGCACTACGAGCAGTACTTC.